These T cell receptor beta chains were read from a single sample in a study of T cell responses to AZD1222 COVID-19 vaccine. TCRdb's table, derived via immunoSEQ multiplex PCR, lists solely in-frame clones and lacks some. The table records roughly 150,000 clones, about nine tenths of them present only once. The starting material was peripheral blood, obtained 28 days after the second AZD1222 dose. These receptors originate from an adult who received the AZD1222 COVID-19 vaccine. The CDR3 runs from the conserved cysteine through the conserved F or W. A D gene is named only where the DNA matches it firmly. Only some rows state a clone size, as once, few, many or a class for expanded clones.

v_gene	abundance	d_gene	j_gene	CDR3nt	CDR3aa
TRBV3-1/TRBV3-2	NA	NA	TRBJ1-6	TGTGCCAGCAGCCAGGTCGGCCGAGGCAATTCACCCCTCCACTTT	CASSQVGRGNSPLHF
TRBV5-1	once	TRBD1	TRBJ1-1	TGCGCCAGCAGCCCCACCGGGACAGGGGTAGCTGAAGCTTTCTTT	CASSPTGTGVAEAFF
TRBV13	NA	TRBD1	TRBJ2-5	TGTGCCAGCAGCCGCGGGACAGGGGGTCCAGAGACCCAGTACTTC	CASSRGTGGPETQYF
TRBV11-3	NA	NA	TRBJ2-3	TGTGCCAGCAGCCCAGGGCTAGGATTTCCTAGCACAGATACGCAGTATTTT	CASSPGLGFPSTDTQYF
TRBV19	NA	TRBD1	TRBJ2-7	TGTGCCAGTAGCTGGGACAGGAGCTCCTACGAGCAGTACTTC	CASSWDRSSYEQYF
TRBV21-1	NA	NA	TRBJ1-4	TGTGCCAGCACCCCTCGGGGAGCAAATGAAAAACTGTTTTTT	CASTPRGANEKLFF
TRBV11-2	few	NA	TRBJ2-2	TGTGCCAGCAGCTTAGTGTCCGGGGCAGGCACCGGGGAGCTGTTTTTT	CASSLVSGAGTGELFF
TRBV15	NA	NA	TRBJ1-2	TGTGCCACCAGCAACGACTATGGCTACACCTTC	CATSNDYGYTF
TRBV7-8	NA	NA	TRBJ2-1	TGTGCCAGCAGCTTAGCCCTAGCGCGCTACAATGAGCAGTTCTTC	CASSLALARYNEQFF
TRBV6-5	NA	NA	TRBJ1-6	TGTGCCAGCAGCGCTACCGGGCCGAGAAAGTCCCTCCACTTT	CASSATGPRKSLHF
TRBV19	NA	TRBD2	TRBJ2-1	TGTGCCAGCCCGACTAGCGGACCCTACAATGAGCAGTTCTTC	CASPTSGPYNEQFF
TRBV28	NA	NA	TRBJ1-2	TGTGCCAGCAGTTTACAGTCTGGAGGCTACACCTTC	CASSLQSGGYTF
TRBV19	NA	NA	TRBJ2-1	TGTGCCATCGCGGACTCCGGACGCTACAATGAGCAGTTCTTC	CAIADSGRYNEQFF
TRBV4-1	NA	NA	TRBJ1-5	TGCGCCAGCAGCAGCGGGCCTCTCAATCAGCCCCAGCATTTT	CASSSGPLNQPQHF
TRBV28	NA	NA	TRBJ1-1	NA	CASSSSTENSAEAFF
TRBV2	NA	TRBD1	TRBJ1-2	TGTGCCAGCCACCAGTCGGGACAGGGGTCATATGGCTACACCTTC	CASHQSGQGSYGYTF